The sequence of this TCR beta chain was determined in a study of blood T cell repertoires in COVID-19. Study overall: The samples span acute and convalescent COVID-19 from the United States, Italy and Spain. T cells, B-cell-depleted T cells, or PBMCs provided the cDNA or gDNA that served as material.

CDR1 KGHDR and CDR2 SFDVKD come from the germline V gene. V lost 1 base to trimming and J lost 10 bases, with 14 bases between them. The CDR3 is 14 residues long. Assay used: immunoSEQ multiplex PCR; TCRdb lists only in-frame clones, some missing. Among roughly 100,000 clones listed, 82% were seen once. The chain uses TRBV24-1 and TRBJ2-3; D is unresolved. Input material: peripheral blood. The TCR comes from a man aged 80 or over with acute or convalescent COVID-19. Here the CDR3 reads CATSDFARLTAQYF. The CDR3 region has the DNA TGTGCCACCAGTGATTTCGCCAGGCTCACCGCGCAGTATTTT.